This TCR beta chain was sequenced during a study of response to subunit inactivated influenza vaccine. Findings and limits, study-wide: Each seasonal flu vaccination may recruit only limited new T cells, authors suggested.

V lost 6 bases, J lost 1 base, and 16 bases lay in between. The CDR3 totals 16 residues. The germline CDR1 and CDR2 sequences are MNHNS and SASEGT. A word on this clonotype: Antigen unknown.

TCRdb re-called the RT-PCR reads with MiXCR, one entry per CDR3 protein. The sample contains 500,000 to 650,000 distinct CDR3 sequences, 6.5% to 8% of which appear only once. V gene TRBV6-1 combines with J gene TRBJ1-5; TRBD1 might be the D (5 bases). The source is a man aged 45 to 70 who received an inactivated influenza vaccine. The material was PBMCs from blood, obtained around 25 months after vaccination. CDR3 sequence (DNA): TGTGCCAGCAGGGAAAGGGGAGGGGCGAGCAATCAGCCCCAGCATTTT. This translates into CASRERGGASNQPQHF.